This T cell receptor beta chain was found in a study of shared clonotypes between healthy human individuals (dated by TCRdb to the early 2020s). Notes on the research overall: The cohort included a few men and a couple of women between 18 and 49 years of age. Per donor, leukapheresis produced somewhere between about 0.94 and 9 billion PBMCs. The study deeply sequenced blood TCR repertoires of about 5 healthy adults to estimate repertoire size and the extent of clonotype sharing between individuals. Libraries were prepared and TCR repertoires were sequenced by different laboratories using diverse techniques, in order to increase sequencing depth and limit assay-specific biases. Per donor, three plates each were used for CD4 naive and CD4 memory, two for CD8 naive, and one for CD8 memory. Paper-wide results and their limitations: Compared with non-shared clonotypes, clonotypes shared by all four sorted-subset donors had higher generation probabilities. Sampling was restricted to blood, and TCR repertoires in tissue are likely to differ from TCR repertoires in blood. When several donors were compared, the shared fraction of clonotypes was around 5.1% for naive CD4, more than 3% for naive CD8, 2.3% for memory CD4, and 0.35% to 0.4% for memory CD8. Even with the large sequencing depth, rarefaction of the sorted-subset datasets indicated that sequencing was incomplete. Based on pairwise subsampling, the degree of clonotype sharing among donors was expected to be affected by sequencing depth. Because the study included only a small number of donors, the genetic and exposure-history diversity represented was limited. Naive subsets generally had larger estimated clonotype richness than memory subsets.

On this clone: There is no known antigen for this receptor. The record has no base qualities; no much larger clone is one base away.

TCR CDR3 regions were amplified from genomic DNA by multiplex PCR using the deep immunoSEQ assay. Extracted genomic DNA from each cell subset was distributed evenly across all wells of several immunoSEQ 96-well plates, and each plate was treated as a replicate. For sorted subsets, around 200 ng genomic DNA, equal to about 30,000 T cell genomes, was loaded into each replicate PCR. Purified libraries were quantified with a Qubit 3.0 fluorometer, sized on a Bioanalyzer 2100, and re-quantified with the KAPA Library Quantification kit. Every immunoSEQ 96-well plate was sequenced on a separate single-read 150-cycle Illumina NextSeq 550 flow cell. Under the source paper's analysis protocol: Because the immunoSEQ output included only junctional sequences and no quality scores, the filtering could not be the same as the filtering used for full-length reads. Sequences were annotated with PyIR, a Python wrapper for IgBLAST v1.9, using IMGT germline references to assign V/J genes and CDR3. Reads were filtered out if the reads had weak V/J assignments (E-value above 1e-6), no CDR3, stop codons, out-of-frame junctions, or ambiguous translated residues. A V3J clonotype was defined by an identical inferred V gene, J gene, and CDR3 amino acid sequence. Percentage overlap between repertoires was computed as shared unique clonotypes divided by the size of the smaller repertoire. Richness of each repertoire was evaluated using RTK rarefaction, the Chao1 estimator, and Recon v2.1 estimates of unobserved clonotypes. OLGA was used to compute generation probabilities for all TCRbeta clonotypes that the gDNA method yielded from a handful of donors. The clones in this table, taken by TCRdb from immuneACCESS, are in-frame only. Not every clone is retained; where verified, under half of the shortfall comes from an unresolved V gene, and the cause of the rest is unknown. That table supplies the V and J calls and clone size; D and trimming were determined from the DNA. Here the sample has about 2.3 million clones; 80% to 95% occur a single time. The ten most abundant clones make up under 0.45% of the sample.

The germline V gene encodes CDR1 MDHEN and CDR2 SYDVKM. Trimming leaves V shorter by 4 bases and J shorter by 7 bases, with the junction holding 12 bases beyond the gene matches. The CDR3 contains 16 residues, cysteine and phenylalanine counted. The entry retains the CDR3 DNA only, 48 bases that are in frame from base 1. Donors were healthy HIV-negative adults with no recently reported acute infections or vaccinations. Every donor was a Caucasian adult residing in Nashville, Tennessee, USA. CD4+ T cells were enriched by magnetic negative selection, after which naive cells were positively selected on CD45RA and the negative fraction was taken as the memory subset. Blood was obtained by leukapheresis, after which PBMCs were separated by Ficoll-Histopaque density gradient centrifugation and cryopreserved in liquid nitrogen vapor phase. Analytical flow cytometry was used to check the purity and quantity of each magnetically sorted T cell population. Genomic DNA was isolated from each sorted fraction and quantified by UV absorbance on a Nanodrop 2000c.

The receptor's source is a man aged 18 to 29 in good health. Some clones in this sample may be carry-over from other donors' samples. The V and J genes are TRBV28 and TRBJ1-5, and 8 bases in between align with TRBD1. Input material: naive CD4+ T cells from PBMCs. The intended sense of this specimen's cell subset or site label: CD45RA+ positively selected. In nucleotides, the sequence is TGTGCCAGCAGTTCCTACCGACAGGGGATTCGGCAGCCCCAGCATTTT. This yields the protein CASSSYRQGIRQPQHF.